Sequencing of this TCR beta chain was carried out in a study of blood T cell repertoires in COVID-19. This CDR3 contains 16 residues. V shed 2 bases and J 6 bases; nucleotides not matched to a gene: 11. Germline lookup yields CDR1 SGHTA and CDR2 FQGNSA. The assay was immunoSEQ multiplex PCR, and TCRdb's table has in-frame clones only and misses some. The repertoire has 110,000 or so clones, about 90% of them found once; the top ten carry under 6%. Only one count was recorded for this clone. The sequence was collected from a woman in her fifties or sixties with acute or convalescent COVID-19. The chain joins TRBV7-2 to TRBJ1-2, with 8 nucleotides matching TRBD1. Sequencing input: peripheral blood. The CDR3 reads CASSLIGQGAEDGYTF. CDR3 nucleotides: TGTGCCAGCAGCTTAATCGGGCAGGGGGCGGAAGATGGCTACACCTTC.